A selection of T cell receptor beta chains follows, all from one sample in a study of regulatory T cells in long-lasting Graves disease. TCRdb re-called the multiplex PCR reads through MiXCR, storing one row per CDR3 protein. In the table there are a few hundred thousand distinct CDR3 sequences, approximately 15% of which are singletons. The same sample was also used in a study of T cells in Graves' hyperthyroidism and ophthalmopathy.

The specimen comprised peripheral blood mononuclear cells (PBMCs), sampled at new diagnosis, from a patient treated with antithyroid drugs. The receptors come from a man aged 35 to 55 with Graves disease. Each CDR3 is given with its conserved first and last residue. A D gene is named only where the DNA matches it firmly. Size tells how often a clone was seen (once, few, many) or the class of an expanded clone, and some rows leave it out.

clone size	V gene	J gene	D gene	CDR3 DNA	CDR3 protein
many	TRBV12-3/TRBV12-4	TRBJ1-5	-	TGTGCCAGCAGTTTAGGTACGGGGCTGCCCCAGCATTTT	CASSLGTGLPQHF
many	TRBV2	TRBJ2-1	TRBD1	TGTGCCAGCATGACGGGACAGGGGACCTACAATGAGCAGTTCTTC	CASMTGQGTYNEQFF
many	TRBV28	TRBJ1-2	-	TGTGCCAGCAGCCCGGGAGGGCACTATGGCTACACCTTC	CASSPGGHYGYTF
few	TRBV3-1	TRBJ2-7	TRBD1	TGTGCCAGCAGCCACGGGACAGCCTCCTACGAGCAGTACTTC	CASSHGTASYEQYF
-	TRBV19	TRBJ2-7	-	TGTGCCAGTAGACCGTCAGGGGCATTCTACGAGCAGTACTTC	CASRPSGAFYEQYF
-	TRBV19	TRBJ2-3	-	TGTGCCACCTACCCCAGACGGGGGAGCACAGATACGCAGTATTTT	CATYPRRGSTDTQYF
-	TRBV7-2	TRBJ1-6	TRBD1	TGTGCCAGCAGCGCCCGACAGGGGGATTCACCCCTCCACTTT	CASSARQGDSPLHF
many	TRBV5-1	TRBJ1-6	-	TGCGCCAGCAGCCCAGGCATACGGGATTCACCCCTCCACTTT	CASSPGIRDSPLHF
few	TRBV4-1	TRBJ1-6	TRBD1	TGCGCCAGCAGCCGCGGACAGGGTGGACCCCTCCACTTT	CASSRGQGGPLHF
many	TRBV7-3	TRBJ2-1	-	TGTGCCAGCAGCTTAATAAGCCACAATGAGCAGTTCTTC	CASSLISHNEQFF
-	TRBV6-2/TRBV6-3	TRBJ1-5	TRBD1	TGTGCCAGCATACGGGACAGGCTGGGGCCCCAGCATTTT	CASIRDRLGPQHF
-	TRBV29-1	TRBJ2-1	TRBD2	TGCAGCGTGGGACTAGCGGGACCCTACAATGAGCAGTTCTTC	CSVGLAGPYNEQFF
many	TRBV5-4	TRBJ2-1	TRBD1	TGTGCCAGCAGCCGTGGACAGGGGGCCTACAATGAGCAGTTCTTC	CASSRGQGAYNEQFF
few	TRBV6-5	TRBJ2-7	TRBD1	TGTGCCAGCAGTTATGGGGGACAGGGTTGGTCCGAGCAGTACTTC	CASSYGGQGWSEQYF
many	TRBV7-2	TRBJ1-4	-	TGTGCCAGCAGCTTAAGGGTATTGGTGAGGGACGAAAAACTGTTTTTT	CASSLRVLVRDEKLFF